This T cell receptor beta chain was profiled in a study of T cells of healthy individuals. The CDR3 has 14 residues. CDR1 and CDR2 from the germline V gene are MNHEY and SMNVEV (reference sequence). V was shortened by 6 bases and J by 3 bases, with 14 bases between the two germline ends. Each CDR3 protein gets one entry after TCRdb re-called the 5' RACE reads with MiXCR. Found here are roughly 87,000 distinct CDR3 sequences, 15% to 20% of them singletons; the top ten hold 6.2%. This clonotype has a handful of counts. The V and J genes are TRBV27 and TRBJ1-2; D gene ambiguous. The receptor was isolated from a human donor in good health. CDR3 in amino acids: CASSSLGRDYGYTF. CDR3 bases: TGTGCCAGCAGCTCCCTTGGACGGGACTATGGCTACACCTTC.